This T cell receptor beta chain is from a study of blood T cell repertoires in COVID-19. Profiling relied on immunoSEQ multiplex PCR, and the TCRdb table lists in-frame clones only, not all of them. Of approximately 220,000 clones in the sample, about four fifths were seen once. The CDR3 is made up of 13 amino acids. Trimming took 5 bases from V and 0 from J, leaving 8 bases between them. The germline V gene encodes CDR1 SEHNR and CDR2 FQNEAQ (reference sequence). All exposed participants met a person with COVID-19 within 2 weeks before entering the study. The specimen sequenced was PBMCs or T cells enriched from blood (not recorded which). This sequence joins TRBV7-9 and TRBJ2-7, with a weak D call TRBD2 (5 bases). The sequence was obtained from a woman in her 50s who had been exposed to COVID-19. The CDR3, as DNA: TGTGCCAGCAGCCCCACTAGCTCCTACGAGCAGTACTTC. Its translation: CASSPTSSYEQYF. Full variable domain (outside the CDR3, taken from reference TRBV7-9 and TRBJ2-7): DTGVSQNPRHKITKRGQNVTFRCDPISEHNRLYWYRQTLGQGPEFLTYFQNEAQLEKSRLLSDRFSAERPKGSFSTLEIQRTEQGDSAMYLCASSPTSSYEQYFGPGTRLTVT.